This T cell receptor beta chain appears in the sequencing data of a study of T cells in Graves' hyperthyroidism and ophthalmopathy. TCR beta CDR3 regions were amplified from RNA transcripts. A set of HTBI primers served as the primers for a first-round RT-PCR of the TCR CDR3. MiXCR was run by TCRdb on the multiplex PCR reads, yielding one entry per CDR3 protein. The table has about 590,000 distinct CDR3 sequences, around 14% seen once. The CDR3 has 16 amino acids. From germline, CDR1 is SGHTA and CDR2 FQGTGA. After removal of 6 bases from V and 6 bases from J, the junction contained 12 bases not matched to a gene. Newly diagnosed hyperthyroidism patients aged 18 to 65 years had disease lasting under 2 months. Pregnant or lactating patients were excluded, as were those with uncontrolled infection or other autoimmune disease. Isolation of PBMCs was performed on 8 to 10 ml fresh peripheral blood. This clonotype appeared a few times.

The rearrangement links TRBV7-3 to TRBJ2-2, with TRBD2 matching 8 bases. Material for sequencing was blood. This clonotype was sampled from a woman aged 25 to 39 with Graves' hyperthyroidism. CDR3 bases: TGTGCCAGCAGTCCACACGGGACTAGTAGGCCCGGGGAGCTGTTTTTT. Its protein product is CASSPHGTSRPGELFF.